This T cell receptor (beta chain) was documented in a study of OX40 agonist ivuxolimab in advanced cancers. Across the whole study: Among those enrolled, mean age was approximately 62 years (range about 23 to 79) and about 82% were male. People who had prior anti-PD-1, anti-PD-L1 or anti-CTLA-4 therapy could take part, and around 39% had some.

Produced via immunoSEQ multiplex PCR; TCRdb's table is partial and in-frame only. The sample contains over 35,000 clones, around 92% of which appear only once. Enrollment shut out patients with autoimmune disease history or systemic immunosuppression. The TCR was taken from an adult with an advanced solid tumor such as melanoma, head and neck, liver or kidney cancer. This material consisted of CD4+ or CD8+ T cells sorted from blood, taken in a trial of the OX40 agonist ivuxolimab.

CDR3 loop: CASSPTGGDTQYF. As DNA, the CDR3 is TGTGCCAGCAGCCCTACTGGAGGAGATACGCAGTATTTT. The V call is TRBV14, the J call TRBJ2-3; D might be TRBD2 (5 bases). Germline V lookup: CDR1 SGHDN, CDR2 FVKESK. The CDR3 contains 13 residues. The germline V and J ends were trimmed by 4 bases and 5 bases, with 10 bases remaining between them.